This T cell receptor (beta chain) derives from a study of cytomegalovirus exposure and HLA in healthy donors. Study background: The same platform used for the 666 first-cohort repertoires was also used for the 100 to 150 validation repertoires, as a later analysis reported.

As for this clone: The antigen is not known.

The length of the CDR3 is 12 residues. Germline V CDR1 and CDR2: MNHEY, SVGAGI. Trimming stripped 10 bases from V and 8 bases from J, with 17 bases between. Produced via immunoSEQ multiplex PCR; TCRdb's table is partial and in-frame only. The table has around 160,000 clones, 75% to 95% seen once. Overall study findings and caveats: Among the CMV-associated chains, a few were confirmed in vitro as specific for CMV antigens. The study designated 164 TCR beta chains cytomegalovirus-associated.

While the first cohort had 500 to 700 subjects, the donors belonged to the separate validation cohort of roughly 130 subjects. J is TRBJ1-1 and V is TRBV6-5; D possibly corresponds to TRBD1 (6 bases). This clonotype was obtained from a woman aged 18-29 years in good health and CMV-seropositive. The sequenced sample was PBMCs. Here the CDR3 DNA reads TGTGCCATCAGCACCGGGACACTAGAAGCTTTCTTT. Translation: CAISTGTLEAFF.